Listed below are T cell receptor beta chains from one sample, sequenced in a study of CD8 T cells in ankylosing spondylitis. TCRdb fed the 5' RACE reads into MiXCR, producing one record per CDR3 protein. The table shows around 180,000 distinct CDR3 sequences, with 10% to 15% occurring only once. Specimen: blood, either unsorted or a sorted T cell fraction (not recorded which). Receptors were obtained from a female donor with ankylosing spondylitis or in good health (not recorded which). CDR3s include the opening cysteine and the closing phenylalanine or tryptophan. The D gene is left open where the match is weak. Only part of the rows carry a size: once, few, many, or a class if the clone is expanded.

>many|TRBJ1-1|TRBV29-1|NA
CSARLGGETEAFF
TGCAGCGCACGTCTAGGGGGGGAGACTGAAGCTTTCTTT
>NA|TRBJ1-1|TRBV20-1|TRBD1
CSARSDRVGTEAFF
TGCAGTGCTAGGTCGGACAGGGTGGGCACTGAAGCTTTCTTT
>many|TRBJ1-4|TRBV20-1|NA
CSASSRMPEKLFF
TGCAGTGCTAGCAGCAGGATGCCTGAAAAACTGTTTTTT
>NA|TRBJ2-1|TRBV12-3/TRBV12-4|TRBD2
CARQKREMGNEQFF
TGTGCCAGGCAAAAGCGGGAGATGGGCAATGAGCAGTTCTTC
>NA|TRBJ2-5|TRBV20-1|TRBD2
CSARDAGLAEETQYF
TGCAGTGCTAGAGATGCCGGACTAGCAGAAGAGACCCAGTACTTC
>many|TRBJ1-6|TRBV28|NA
CASHEPQGNNNSPLHF
TGTGCCAGCCATGAACCCCAGGGGAACAATAATTCACCCCTCCACTTT
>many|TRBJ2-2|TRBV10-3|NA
CAIRPTFANTGELFF
TGTGCCATCAGACCGACGTTCGCGAACACCGGGGAGCTGTTTTTT
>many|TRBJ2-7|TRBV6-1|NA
CASWADSSYEQYF
TGTGCCAGCTGGGCCGACAGCTCCTACGAGCAGTACTTC
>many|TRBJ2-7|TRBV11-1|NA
CASSAGLLREQYF
TGTGCCAGCAGCGCGGGACTTCTTAGAGAGCAGTACTTC
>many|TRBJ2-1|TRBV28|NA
CASSSTLTIEQFF
TGTGCCAGCAGTTCTACCCTGACAATAGAGCAGTTCTTC
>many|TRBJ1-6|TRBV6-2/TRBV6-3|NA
CASSYGALASPLHF
TGTGCCAGCAGCTACGGTGCGTTAGCTTCACCCCTCCACTTT
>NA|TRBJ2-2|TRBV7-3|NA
CASSLTEQNTGELFF
TGTGCCAGCAGCTTAACGGAACAGAACACCGGGGAGCTGTTTTTT
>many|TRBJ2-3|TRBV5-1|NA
CASRGPGYGSTDTQYF
TGCGCCAGCAGAGGCCCTGGTTATGGAAGCACAGATACGCAGTATTTT
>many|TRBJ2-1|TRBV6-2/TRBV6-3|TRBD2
CASSSRLAEGYNEQFF
TGTGCCAGCAGTTCCAGACTAGCGGAGGGCTACAATGAGCAGTTCTTC
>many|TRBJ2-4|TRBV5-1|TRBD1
CASSLTGGMNIQYF
TGCGCCAGCAGCTTGACAGGGGGCATGAACATTCAGTACTTC
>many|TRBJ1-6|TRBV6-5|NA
CASRNNSPLHF
TGTGCCAGCAGAAATAATTCACCCCTCCACTTT
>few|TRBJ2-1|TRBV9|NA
CASSALSDYQHNEQFF
TGTGCCAGCAGCGCTCTGTCGGACTACCAACACAATGAGCAGTTCTTC
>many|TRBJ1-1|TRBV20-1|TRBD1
CSARDLGQDAFEAFF
TGCAGTGCTAGAGATCTTGGACAGGATGCATTTGAAGCTTTCTTT
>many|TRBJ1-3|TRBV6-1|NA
CASTDTGNTIYF
TGTGCCAGCACAGATACAGGAAACACCATATATTTT
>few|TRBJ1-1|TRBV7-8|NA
CASSRPQGRYTEAFF
TGTGCCAGCAGCCGTCCTCAGGGAAGGTACACTGAAGCTTTCTTT
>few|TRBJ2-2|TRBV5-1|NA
CASSLGSGSGELFF
TGCGCCAGCAGCTTGGGGTCGGGTTCCGGGGAGCTGTTTTTT
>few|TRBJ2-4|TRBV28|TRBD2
CASSRGLAGAKNIQYF
TGTGCCAGCAGTCGCGGACTAGCGGGAGCCAAAAACATTCAGTACTTC
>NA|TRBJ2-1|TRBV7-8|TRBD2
CASSLSSRGLIAGGPNEQFF
TGTGCCAGCAGCTTATCCAGTAGGGGATTAATAGCGGGAGGGCCCAATGAGCAGTTCTTC
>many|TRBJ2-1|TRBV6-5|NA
CASSYLGSEQFF
TGTGCCAGCAGTTACTTGGGTAGTGAGCAGTTCTTC
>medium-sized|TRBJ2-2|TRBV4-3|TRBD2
CASSQEWGLGGTGELFF
TGCGCCAGCAGCCAAGAATGGGGACTAGGAGGGACCGGGGAGCTGTTTTTT
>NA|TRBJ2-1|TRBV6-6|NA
CASRRALYNEQFF
TGTGCCAGCAGGAGGGCCCTCTACAATGAGCAGTTCTTC